This TCR beta chain comes out of a study of metastatic and nonmetastatic thyroid tumors. Each patient came to thyroid surgery without any prior treatment (of any kind). This clone was observed at least ten times. Its antigen is currently unknown. TCRdb re-called clones via MiXCR from the PCR reads. The profile shows 60,000 to 75,000 clones, less than 5% of them singletons. V was shortened by 5 bases and J by 4 bases, with 9 bases between the two germline ends. CDR1 is SGDLS, CDR2 YYNGEE, per germline. This CDR3 has 12 amino acids. Study-level findings and limits: Versus benign nodules, malignant thyroid tumors reportedly had significantly higher TCR beta diversity, in blood and tumor.

Material for sequencing was blood. The chain uses TRBV9 and TRBJ1-1; possible D gene TRBD1, 6 bases. This clonotype was sampled from a female donor with papillary thyroid cancer or a benign thyroid nodule (not recorded which). Some clones in this sample may be carry-over from other donors' samples. The CDR3: CASRGAGTEAFF. The CDR3 DNA reads TGTGCCAGCAGGGGGGCGGGCACTGAAGCTTTCTTT.